The 16 T cell receptor beta chains presented below share a single source sample, sequenced in a study of vaccination effects on CD4 cells after COVID-19. Peptide-pool stimulation followed by sequencing identified expanded antigen-specific CD4+ clonotypes in the ViraFEST assay. At the end of over 8 days of culture, CD4+ T cells were isolated. Two doses of either BNT162b2 or mRNA-1273 were given to each participant. These receptors' targets are unknown. Produced via immunoSEQ multiplex PCR; TCRdb's table is partial and in-frame only. The sample contains fewer than 35,000 clones, more than 65% of which appear only once. Sample: CD4+ T cells from PBMCs cultured with HCoV-229E spike peptides, taken after COVID-19 vaccination. The receptors originated from a human donor who received a COVID-19 vaccine.

This clone was seen only once. This rearrangement joins TRBV6-5 to TRBJ1-2; 7 nucleotides align to TRBD1. V trimming: 6 bases; J trimming: 1 base; junction bases outside the gene matches: 2. CDR1 is MNHEY and CDR2 is SVGAGI in the germline V gene. The CDR3 length is 13 residues. The CDR3 spells CASRTGDNYGYTF. Written as DNA, the CDR3 is TGTGCCAGCAGAACAGGGGATAACTATGGCTACACCTTC.

This chain uses TRBV5-1 with TRBJ1-4; D gene unclear. CDR3 length: 15 amino acids. Deletions cut 1 base from V and 5 bases from J, with 12 bases between. The V gene's germline CDR1 is SGHRS and CDR2 YFSETQ. The CDR3 region is CASSLTPAENEKLFF. In nucleotides, the CDR3 is TGCGCCAGCAGCTTGACTCCGGCAGAAAATGAAAAACTGTTTTTT.

This clone appeared a few times. The genes are TRBV12-3 or TRBV12-4 and TRBJ2-1; TRBD2 agrees at 7 bases. The CDR3 runs 12 residues. The trim removed 6 bases at V and 10 bases at J, leaving 6 bases unmatched. The CDR3, as DNA: TGTGCCAGCAGCCGGACTAGTGAGGAGCAGTTCTTC. Translated, it gives CASSRTSEEQFF.

This clone was found a few times. This chain connects TRBV10-1 to TRBJ2-3, with a possible D match to TRBD2 (5 bases). V shed 5 bases and J shed 5 bases, with 8 bases lying between them. CDR1 WNHNN and CDR2 SYGVQD come from the germline V gene (reference sequence). The CDR3 totals 12 residues. The CDR3: CASSLAIDTQYF. The DNA for the CDR3 is TGCGCCAGCAGTCTAGCAATAGATACGCAGTATTTT.

A few counts support this clone. The V and J genes are TRBV4-1 and TRBJ2-3; tentatively, D is TRBD1 or TRBD2 (5 bases each). Germline values: CDR1 MGHRA, CDR2 YSYEKL. The CDR3 runs to 14 residues. V lost 1 base, J lost 14 bases, and 19 bases lay in between. Written as DNA, the CDR3 is TGCGCCAGCAGCCAAGCGATGGGACCGATGCAGCCGTATTTT. Protein sequence: CASSQAMGPMQPYF.

Only one count was recorded for this clone. CDR3 nucleotides: TGCGCCAGCAGCTTGGGGGCCTTAGATCTTGCGACCCAGTACTTC. Translated: CASSLGALDLATQYF. This chain links TRBV5-1 with TRBJ2-5; no firm D call. Trimming pared 0 bases from V and 7 bases from J, leaving 16 bases between. The length of the CDR3 is 15 residues. CDR1 and CDR2 from the germline V gene are SGHRS and YFSETQ.

The chain recombines TRBV5-8 with TRBJ2-5; D is unclear. Germline-derived CDR1 and CDR2 are SGHTS and YDEGEE. The CDR3 runs to 14 residues. Trimming took off 0 bases at V and 2 bases at J, with 8 bases between the two ends. The CDR3 is CASSLDSTQETQYF. The CDR3 DNA sequence: TGTGCCAGCAGCTTGGACAGTACTCAAGAGACCCAGTACTTC.

The genes are TRBV6-5 and TRBJ1-6; maybe TRBD1 (6 bases). CDR3 length equals 15 residues. V shed 2 bases and J shed 10 bases, with 15 bases lying between them. Germline CDR1 and CDR2: MNHEY and SVGAGI. As DNA, the CDR3 is TGTGCCAGCAGTTACGGTTGGCAGGGGAAATCACCCCTCCACTTT. This gives the protein CASSYGWQGKSPLHF.

This sequence joins TRBV19 and TRBJ2-1; TRBD2 matches at 7 bases. This CDR3 is 16 amino acids long. Germline-derived CDR1 and CDR2 are LNHDA and SQIVND (reference sequence). V shed 3 bases and J 9 bases; nucleotides not matched to a gene: 14. CDR3 coding DNA: TGTGCCAGTAGTATGCGGGCGGGAGTCACCCAGGGTGAGCAGTTCTTC. Protein sequence: CASSMRAGVTQGEQFF.

The V and J genes are TRBV5-1 and TRBJ2-7; D gene unclear. Per germline, CDR1 SGHRS and CDR2 YFSETQ. The CDR3 contains 10 residues. V was pared by 6 bases and J by 0 bases, with 1 base between. The CDR3 here is CASTSYEQYF. Here the CDR3 DNA reads TGCGCCAGCACCTCCTACGAGCAGTACTTC.

This clone was recorded only once. The V and J genes are TRBV7-2 and TRBJ2-1, with TRBD1 identical over 7 bases. Trimming removed 1 base from V and 2 bases from J; junction bases left unmatched: 5. The V gene's germline CDR1 is SGHTA and CDR2 FQGNSA. The CDR3 extends over 16 amino acids. The CDR3 DNA reads as TGTGCCAGCAGCTTAGACTCGACAGGGCCCTACAATGAGCAGTTCTTC. Amino acids: CASSLDSTGPYNEQFF.

CDR3 in amino acids: CASRIPGGTNYGYTF. CDR3 nucleotides: TGCGCCAGCAGGATCCCAGGAGGGACTAACTATGGCTACACCTTC. The rearrangement uses TRBV10-2 and TRBJ1-2; D gene ambiguous. Trimming cost V 6 bases and J 0 bases, with 14 bases left between them. Germline V gene sequence: CDR1 WSHSY, CDR2 SAAADI. The CDR3 runs 15 residues.

This clone appeared a few times. This chain links TRBV27 with TRBJ1-5; tentatively, D is TRBD1 (5 bases). The CDR3 is 14 amino acids. The germline V gene encodes CDR1 MNHEY and CDR2 SMNVEV (reference sequence). V lost 4 bases and J lost 3, with 10 bases in between. The CDR3, as DNA: TGTGCCAGCAGTTACGGGGCTGACAATCAGCCCCAGCATTTT. It translates to CASSYGADNQPQHF.

The J gene is TRBJ2-1, the V gene TRBV18, with 11 bases lining up with TRBD2. Losses at the gene ends were 5 bases for V and 4 bases for J; bases not matched to a gene: 4. The CDR3 contains 15 residues. From germline, CDR1 is KGHSH and CDR2 LQKENI. CDR3 bases: TGTGCCAGCTCATCCGGGACTAGCGGATACAATGAGCAGTTCTTC. Translation gives CASSSGTSGYNEQFF.

J is TRBJ1-2 and V is TRBV4-1; maybe TRBD1 (5 bases). V shed 2 bases and J shed 2 bases, with 12 bases lying between them. Germline V CDR1 and CDR2: MGHRA, YSYEKL. The CDR3 is 15 residues long. The CDR3 region has the DNA TGCGCCAGCAGCCAACCCGGGACGGTGAACTATGGCTACACCTTC. Its protein product is CASSQPGTVNYGYTF.

The chain is built from TRBV7-2 and TRBJ2-3, with 11 bases that match TRBD2. Losses at the gene ends were 4 bases for V and 2 bases for J; bases not matched to a gene: 8. The CDR3 loop spans 17 amino acids. Germline V gene lookup returns CDR1 SGHTA and CDR2 FQGNSA. Here the CDR3 reads CASSWIAGGPNTDTQYF. The CDR3 bases are TGTGCCAGCAGCTGGATAGCGGGAGGGCCTAACACAGATACGCAGTATTTT.